This paragraph reports one T cell receptor beta chain. Its antigen is unidentified. PCR was performed using 60 Vbeta and 13 Jbeta primers. This table comes from immunoSEQ multiplex PCR, and its TCRdb copy is limited to in-frame clones, with some not included. The table has 110,000 or so clones, 76% seen once. This record comes from a study of cytomegalovirus exposure and HLA in healthy donors. V gave up 3 bases and J gave up 1 base; unmatched junction bases: 8. The CDR3 is 18 amino acids. CDR1 and CDR2 from the germline V gene are LNHNV and YYDKDF (reference sequence). Findings of the study overall: HLA allele associations emerged for about 18,000 TCR beta sequences in a later analysis, at 0.05 false discovery rate.

This TCR was recovered from a man aged 50 to 59 in good health and CMV-seropositive. Sequenced sample: PBMCs. The V gene is TRBV15, the J gene TRBJ2-1, with 11 bases matching TRBD2. CDR3 sequence reads: CATSRGGTSGTSYNEQFF. In nucleotides, the CDR3 is TGTGCCACCAGCAGGGGAGGGACTAGCGGAACTTCCTACAATGAGCAGTTCTTC. The full variable domain, in which reference TRBV15 and TRBJ2-1 provide the parts outside the CDR3, is DAMVIQNPRYQVTQFGKPVTLSCSQTLNHNVMYWYQQKSSQAPKLLFHYYDKDFNNEADTPDNFQSRRPNTSFCFLDIRSPGLGDTAMYLCATSRGGTSGTSYNEQFFGPGTRLTVL.